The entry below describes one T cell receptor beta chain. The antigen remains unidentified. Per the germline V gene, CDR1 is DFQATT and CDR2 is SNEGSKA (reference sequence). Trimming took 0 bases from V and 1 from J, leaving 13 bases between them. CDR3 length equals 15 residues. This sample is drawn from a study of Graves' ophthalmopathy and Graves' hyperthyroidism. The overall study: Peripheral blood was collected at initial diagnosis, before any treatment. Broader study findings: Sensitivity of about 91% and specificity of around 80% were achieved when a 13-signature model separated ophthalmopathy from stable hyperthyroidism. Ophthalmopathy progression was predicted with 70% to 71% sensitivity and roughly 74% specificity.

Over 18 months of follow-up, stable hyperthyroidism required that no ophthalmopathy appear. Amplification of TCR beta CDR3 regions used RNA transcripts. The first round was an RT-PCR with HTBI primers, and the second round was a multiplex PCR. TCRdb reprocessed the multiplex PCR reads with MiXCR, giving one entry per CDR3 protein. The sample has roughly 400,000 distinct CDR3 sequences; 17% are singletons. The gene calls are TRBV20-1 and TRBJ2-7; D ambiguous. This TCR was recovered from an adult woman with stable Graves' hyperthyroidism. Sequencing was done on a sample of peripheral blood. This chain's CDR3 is CSARDPGKMSYEQYF. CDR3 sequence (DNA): TGCAGTGCTAGAGACCCAGGTAAAATGTCCTACGAGCAGTACTTC.